These T cell receptor beta chains were read from a single sample in a study of vaccination effects on CD4 cells after COVID-19. The method was immunoSEQ multiplex PCR; TCRdb's version includes in-frame clones alone and lacks a portion of them. In the table there are about 68,000 clones, over 70% of which are singletons. These TCRs' antigens remain unknown. Here the sequenced sample was CD4+ T cells from PBMCs cultured with SARS-CoV-2 spike peptides, taken before COVID-19 vaccination. The receptors shown here come from a human donor who received a COVID-19 vaccine. Each CDR3 is given with its conserved first and last residue. A D gene is named only where the DNA matches it firmly. Size is omitted from some rows. Given values are once, few, many or a class for expanded clones.

CDR3 length | J gene | clone size | D gene | V gene | CDR3 DNA | CDR3 protein
18 | TRBJ2-1 | - | TRBD2 | TRBV4-1 | TGCGCCAGCAGCCCAAGCTTTACCACCGGGACTAGCTACAATGAGCAGTTCTTC | CASSPSFTTGTSYNEQFF
17 | TRBJ1-6 | - | - | TRBV10-3 | TGTGCCATCAGTGAGTCCCGGGGGGATCTTCTTAATTCACCCCTCCACTTT | CAISESRGDLLNSPLHF
14 | TRBJ1-5 | - | TRBD1 | TRBV3-1/TRBV3-2 | TGTGCCAGCAGCCAACAGGGGGCGGGTCAGCCCCAGCATTTT | CASSQQGAGQPQHF
12 | TRBJ2-3 | - | - | TRBV28 | TGTGCCAGCAGTCTACGCACAGATACGCAGTATTTT | CASSLRTDTQYF
14 | TRBJ2-3 | - | - | TRBV3-1/TRBV3-2 | TGTGCCAGCAGCCCCCAGGGACATGGGGATACGCAGTATTTT | CASSPQGHGDTQYF
15 | TRBJ1-2 | - | - | TRBV7-2 | TGTGCCAGCAGCTTAATCCCGGGACGGGACTATGGCTACACCTTC | CASSLIPGRDYGYTF
15 | TRBJ2-2 | - | TRBD2 | TRBV5-1 | TGCGCCAGCAGCGCGGGACTAGCGTCCGCCGGGGAGCTGTTTTTT | CASSAGLASAGELFF
12 | TRBJ2-4 | - | - | TRBV29-1 | TGCAGCGCCTGGGACACCAAAAACATTCAGTACTTC | CSAWDTKNIQYF
14 | TRBJ1-1 | - | - | TRBV7-2 | TGTGCCAGCAGCTTAAGCAGGGGGAACACTGAAGCTTTCTTT | CASSLSRGNTEAFF
16 | TRBJ1-1 | - | - | TRBV18 | TGTGCCAGCTCACCACCTAACAGGGTAGTGTACACTGAAGCTTTCTTT | CASSPPNRVVYTEAFF
12 | TRBJ1-2 | - | - | TRBV18 | TGTGCCAGCTCGGACCGCCAGGGTGGCTACACCTTC | CASSDRQGGYTF
15 | TRBJ1-1 | - | - | TRBV15 | TGTGCCACCAGCTTAGGGACATCCGGCGGTGCTGAAGCTTTCTTT | CATSLGTSGGAEAFF
14 | TRBJ1-6 | few | - | TRBV28 | TGTGCCAGCAGCCCCGACGGGACTAATTCACCCCTCCACTTT | CASSPDGTNSPLHF
15 | TRBJ2-2 | - | - | TRBV7-2 | TGTGCCAGCAGCCCGGGGCGCCGGGACACCGGGGAGCTGTTTTTT | CASSPGRRDTGELFF
15 | TRBJ2-5 | - | TRBD2 | TRBV24-1 | TGTGCCACCAGCCTGGGACTAGCGGGGGGACAGACCCAGTACTTC | CATSLGLAGGQTQYF
15 | TRBJ1-5 | - | - | TRBV6-5 | TGTGCCAGCAGCGCCCAGGGATATAGCAATCAGCCCCAGCATTTT | CASSAQGYSNQPQHF
16 | TRBJ2-1 | - | TRBD1 | TRBV10-3 | TGTGCCATCAGTGAAGGCCGGGACAGGAGTAAACATGAGCAGTTCTTC | CAISEGRDRSKHEQFF
14 | TRBJ1-1 | - | TRBD1 | TRBV2 | TGTGCCAGCAGTTCAGACAGGGGTTACACTGAAGCTTTCTTT | CASSSDRGYTEAFF
14 | TRBJ2-5 | - | TRBD2 | TRBV10-1 | TGCGCCAGCAGTGATCGGGGGGGCAGAGAGACCCAGTACTTC | CASSDRGGRETQYF
12 | TRBJ1-4 | - | - | TRBV3-1/TRBV3-2 | TGTGCCAGCAGCCAACCAGATGAAAAACTGTTTTTT | CASSQPDEKLFF
12 | TRBJ1-4 | - | - | TRBV5-1 | TGCGCCAGCAGCCAGGGGAATGAAAAACTGTTTTTT | CASSQGNEKLFF
14 | TRBJ2-5 | - | - | TRBV9 | TGTGCCAGCAGCGTAGCGGGCGGTTGGGAGACCCAGTACTTC | CASSVAGGWETQYF
16 | TRBJ2-3 | - | - | TRBV4-2 | TGTGCCAGCAGCCTCCTCGGGACCTCTAGCACAGATACGCAGTATTTT | CASSLLGTSSTDTQYF
11 | TRBJ1-2 | - | TRBD1 | TRBV2 | TGTGCCAGCAGCTTGTGGGGACAGGGCTTCTTC | CASSLWGQGFF
12 | TRBJ1-4 | - | - | TRBV2 | TGTGCCAGCAGTTGGCAAAGGGAAAAACTGTTTTTT | CASSWQREKLFF
15 | TRBJ1-5 | - | TRBD1 | TRBV19 | TGTGCCAGTAGCTTGACAGGGGATAGCAATCAGCCCCAGCATTTT | CASSLTGDSNQPQHF
14 | TRBJ2-5 | - | - | TRBV5-1 | TGCGCCAGCAGCTTGGGTTGGGGCCGGGAGACCCAGTACTTC | CASSLGWGRETQYF
15 | TRBJ2-2 | - | - | TRBV7-2 | TGTGCCAGCAGCTTAGAGGCATTGGGCACCGGGGAGCTGTTTTTT | CASSLEALGTGELFF
16 | TRBJ1-5 | - | TRBD1 | TRBV5-5 | TGTGCCAGCAGCTTGAACCCAGGGGGATTTCTTCAGCCCCAGCATTTT | CASSLNPGGFLQPQHF
16 | TRBJ1-1 | once | TRBD1 | TRBV5-1 | TGCGCCAGCAGCGCGGGGACAGGGGGCGATGGGACTGAAGCTTTCTTT | CASSAGTGGDGTEAFF
13 | TRBJ1-2 | - | TRBD1 | TRBV29-1 | TGCAGCGTCGGGACAGGGGGCAACTATGGCTACACCTTC | CSVGTGGNYGYTF
13 | TRBJ1-2 | once | TRBD1 | TRBV28 | TGTGCCAGCAGGAGGGACAGTTCTCGTGGCTACACCTTC | CASRRDSSRGYTF
13 | TRBJ1-6 | - | - | TRBV19 | TGTGCCAGTAGGTTGTCCTATAATTCACCCCTCCACTTT | CASRLSYNSPLHF
13 | TRBJ2-5 | - | - | TRBV10-3 | TGTGCCATCAGCACTACACGGGAAGAGACCCAGTACTTC | CAISTTREETQYF
14 | TRBJ1-2 | - | - | TRBV5-4 | TGTGCCAGCAGCTTGGTTGGGGGTAGATATGGCTACACCTTC | CASSLVGGRYGYTF
14 | TRBJ2-5 | - | - | TRBV10-2 | TGCGCCAGCAGGTTACCGGGGGCCCGGGAGACCCAGTACTTC | CASRLPGARETQYF